These 5 T cell receptor beta chains were all obtained from the same sample, sequenced in a study of neoadjuvant anti-PD-1 for oral cavity cancer. The repertoire was sequenced with immunoSEQ multiplex PCR; TCRdb's copy has only in-frame clones and lacks some. The sample shows approximately 72,000 clones, about four fifths of them seen only once. Material: PBMCs, obtained before nivolumab (anti-PD-1) treatment. These receptor sequences come from a person between 35 and 79 years old with oral cavity squamous cell carcinoma.

This chain joins TRBV6-5 and TRBJ2-5; 7 bases map to TRBD2. The length of the CDR3 is 12 residues. The junction had 1 base not matched to a gene; V was cut back by 2 bases and J by 7 bases. The V gene's germline CDR1 is MNHEY and CDR2 SVGAGI. The CDR3 region is CASSYREGTQYF. The CDR3 DNA follows: TGTGCCAGCAGTTACAGGGAGGGGACCCAGTACTTC.

The V and J genes are TRBV29-1 and TRBJ2-7; D possibly corresponds to TRBD2 (6 bases). The V end lost 5 bases, the J end lost 5 bases, and 25 bases lay between the germline ends. The CDR3 loop spans 16 amino acids. Germline CDR1 reads SQVTM; CDR2 reads ANQGSEA. CDR3: CSVRTLRGSRPHEQYF. The CDR3 DNA reads TGCAGCGTTCGGACCTTGCGGGGCTCTCGACCCCACGAGCAGTACTTC.

The chain employs TRBV30 and TRBJ1-5; 12 bases align to TRBD1. CDR3 length: 18 amino acids. With V trimmed by 1 base and J by 5 bases, 12 bases remained unmatched. Germline V lookup: CDR1 GTSNPN, CDR2 SVGIG (reference sequence). CDR3 sequence reads: CAWSAGDRGRYSDQPQHF. In DNA form, the CDR3 reads TGTGCCTGGAGTGCTGGGGACAGGGGGCGTTATTCGGATCAGCCCCAGCATTTT. Supplemented by reference TRBV30 and TRBJ1-5, the full variable domain reads SQTIHQWPATLVQPVGSPLSLECTVEGTSNPNLYWYRQAAGRGLQLLFYSVGIGQISSEVPQNLSASRPQDRQFILSSKKLLLSDSGFYLCAWSAGDRGRYSDQPQHFGDGTRLSIL.

V usage is TRBV10-3 and J usage is TRBJ1-5; D gene uncertain. The germline CDR1 and CDR2 sequences are ENHRY and SYGVKD. Trimming removed 3 bases at V and 1 base at J, with 7 bases between. CDR3 length: 14 residues. The CDR3 here is CAISELKSNQPQHF. The CDR3 DNA follows: TGTGCCATCAGTGAACTAAAGAGCAATCAGCCCCAGCATTTT.

This clone showed up just a few times. The chain is built from TRBV2 and TRBJ2-7; 7 bases are shared with TRBD2. Looked up from germline, CDR1 is SNHLY and CDR2 is FYNNEI. V shed 11 bases and J 4 bases; nucleotides not matched to a gene: 5. This CDR3 is 11 amino acids long. CDR3 residues: CAGSGGYEQYF. The CDR3 nucleotides are TGTGCCGGCTCGGGGGGATACGAGCAGTACTTC. The variable domain in full, with the rest retrieved from reference TRBV2 and TRBJ2-7, is EPEVTQTPSHQVTQMGQEVILRCVPISNHLYFYWYRQILGQKVEFLVSFYNNEISEKSEIFDDQFSVERPDGSNFTLKIRSTKLEDSAMYFCAGSGGYEQYFGPGTRLTVT.